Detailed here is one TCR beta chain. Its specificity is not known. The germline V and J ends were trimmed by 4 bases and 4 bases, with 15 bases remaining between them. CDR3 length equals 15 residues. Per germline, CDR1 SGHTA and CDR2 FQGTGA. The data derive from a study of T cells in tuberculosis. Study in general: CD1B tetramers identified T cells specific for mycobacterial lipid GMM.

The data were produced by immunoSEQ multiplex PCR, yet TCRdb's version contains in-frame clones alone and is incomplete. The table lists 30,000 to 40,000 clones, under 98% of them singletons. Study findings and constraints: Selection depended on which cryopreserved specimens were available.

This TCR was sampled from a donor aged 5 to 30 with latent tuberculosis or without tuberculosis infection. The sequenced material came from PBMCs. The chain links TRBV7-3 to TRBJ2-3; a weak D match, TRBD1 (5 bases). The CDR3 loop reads CASSYSDTRSDTQYF. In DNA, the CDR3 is TGTGCCAGCAGCTACTCGGACACGCGATCAGATACGCAGTATTTT.